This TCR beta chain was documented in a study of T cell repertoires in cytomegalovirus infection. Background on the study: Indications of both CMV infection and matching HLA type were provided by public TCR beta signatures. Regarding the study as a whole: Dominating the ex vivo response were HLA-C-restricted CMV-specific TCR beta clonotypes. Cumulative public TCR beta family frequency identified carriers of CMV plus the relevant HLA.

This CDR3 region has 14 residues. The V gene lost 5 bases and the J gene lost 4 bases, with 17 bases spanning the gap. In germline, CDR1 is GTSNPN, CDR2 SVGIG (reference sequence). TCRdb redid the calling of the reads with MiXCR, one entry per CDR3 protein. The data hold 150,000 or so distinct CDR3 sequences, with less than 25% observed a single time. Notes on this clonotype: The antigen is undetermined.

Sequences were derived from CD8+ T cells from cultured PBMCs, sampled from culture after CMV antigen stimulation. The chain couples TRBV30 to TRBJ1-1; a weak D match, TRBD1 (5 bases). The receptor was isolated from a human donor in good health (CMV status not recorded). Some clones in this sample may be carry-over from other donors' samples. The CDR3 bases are TGTGCCTGGGGTCGGGGCAGGGAGGTCACTGAAGCTTTCTTT. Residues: CAWGRGREVTEAFF.